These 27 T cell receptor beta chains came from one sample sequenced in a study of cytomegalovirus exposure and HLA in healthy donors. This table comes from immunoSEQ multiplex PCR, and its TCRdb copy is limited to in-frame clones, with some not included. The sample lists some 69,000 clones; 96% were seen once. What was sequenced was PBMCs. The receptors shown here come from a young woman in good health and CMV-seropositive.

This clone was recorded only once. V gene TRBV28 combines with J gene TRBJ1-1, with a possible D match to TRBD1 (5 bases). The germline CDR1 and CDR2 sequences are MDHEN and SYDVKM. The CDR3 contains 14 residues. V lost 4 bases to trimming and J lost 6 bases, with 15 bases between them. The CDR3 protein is CASSYVAGSPEAFF. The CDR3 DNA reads TGTGCCAGCAGTTATGTGGCAGGGTCGCCTGAAGCTTTCTTT. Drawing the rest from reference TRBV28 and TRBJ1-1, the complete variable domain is DVKVTQSSRYLVKRTGEKVFLECVQDMDHENMFWYRQDPGLGLRLIYFSYDVKMKEKGDIPEGYSVSREKKERFSLILESASTNQTSMYLCASSYVAGSPEAFFGQGTRLTVV.

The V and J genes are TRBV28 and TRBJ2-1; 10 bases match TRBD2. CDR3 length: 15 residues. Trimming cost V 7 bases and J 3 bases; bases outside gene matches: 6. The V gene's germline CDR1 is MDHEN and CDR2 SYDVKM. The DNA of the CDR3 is TGTGCCAGCAACTTAGCGGGAGGAAACTACAATGAGCAGTTCTTC. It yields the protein CASNLAGGNYNEQFF.

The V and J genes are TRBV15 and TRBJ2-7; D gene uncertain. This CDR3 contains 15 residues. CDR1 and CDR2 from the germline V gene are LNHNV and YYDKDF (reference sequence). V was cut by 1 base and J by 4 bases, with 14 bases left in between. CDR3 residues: CATSRASQSGYEQYF. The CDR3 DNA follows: TGTGCCACCAGCAGAGCTTCCCAGTCAGGATACGAGCAGTACTTC.

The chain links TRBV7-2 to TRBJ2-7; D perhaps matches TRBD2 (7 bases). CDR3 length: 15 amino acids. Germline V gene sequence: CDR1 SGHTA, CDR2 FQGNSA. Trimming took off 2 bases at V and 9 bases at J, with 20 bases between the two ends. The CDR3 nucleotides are TGTGCCAGCAGCTTATCACAGGGAGGGGACTATGGGCAGTACTTC. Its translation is CASSLSQGGDYGQYF.

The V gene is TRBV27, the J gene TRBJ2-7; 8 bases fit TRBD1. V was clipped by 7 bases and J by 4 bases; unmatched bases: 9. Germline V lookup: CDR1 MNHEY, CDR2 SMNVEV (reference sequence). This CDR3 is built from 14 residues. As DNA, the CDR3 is TGTGCCAGCACCGGAAGAGACAGGGGATACGAGCAGTACTTC. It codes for CASTGRDRGYEQYF.

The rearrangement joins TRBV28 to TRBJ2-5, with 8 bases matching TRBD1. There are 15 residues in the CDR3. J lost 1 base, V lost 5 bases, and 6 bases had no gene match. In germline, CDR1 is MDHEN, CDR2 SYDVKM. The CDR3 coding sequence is TGTGCCAGCAGTACCGGACAGGGTGTCCAAGAGACCCAGTACTTC. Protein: CASSTGQGVQETQYF. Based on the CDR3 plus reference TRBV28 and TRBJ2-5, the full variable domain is DVKVTQSSRYLVKRTGEKVFLECVQDMDHENMFWYRQDPGLGLRLIYFSYDVKMKEKGDIPEGYSVSREKKERFSLILESASTNQTSMYLCASSTGQGVQETQYFGPGTRLLVL.

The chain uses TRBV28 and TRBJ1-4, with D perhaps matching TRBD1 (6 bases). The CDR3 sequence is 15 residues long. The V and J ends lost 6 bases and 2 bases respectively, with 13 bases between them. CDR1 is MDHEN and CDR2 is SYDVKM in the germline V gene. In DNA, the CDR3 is TGTGCCAGCAGGGCCAGGGGTAAGACTAATGAAAAACTGTTTTTT. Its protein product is CASRARGKTNEKLFF.

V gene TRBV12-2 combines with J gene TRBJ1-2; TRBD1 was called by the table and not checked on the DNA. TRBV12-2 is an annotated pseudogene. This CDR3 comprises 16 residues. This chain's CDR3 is CASRSKTTAYLYGYTF. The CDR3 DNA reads TGTGCAAGTCGCTCCAAAACCACAGCATATCTTTATGGCTACACCTTC.

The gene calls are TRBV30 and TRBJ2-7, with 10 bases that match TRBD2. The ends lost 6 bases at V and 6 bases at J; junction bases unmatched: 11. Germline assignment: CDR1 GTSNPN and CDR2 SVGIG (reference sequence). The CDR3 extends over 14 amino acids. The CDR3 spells CACPLAGKPGEQYF. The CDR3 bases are TGTGCCTGCCCACTAGCGGGGAAACCCGGCGAGCAGTACTTC.

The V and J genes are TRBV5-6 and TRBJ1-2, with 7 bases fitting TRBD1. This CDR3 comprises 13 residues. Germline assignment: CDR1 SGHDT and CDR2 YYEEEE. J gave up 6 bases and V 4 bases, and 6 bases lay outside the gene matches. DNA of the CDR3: TGTGCCAGCAGCCTAGGCAGGGGGGATGGCTACACCTTC. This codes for CASSLGRGDGYTF.

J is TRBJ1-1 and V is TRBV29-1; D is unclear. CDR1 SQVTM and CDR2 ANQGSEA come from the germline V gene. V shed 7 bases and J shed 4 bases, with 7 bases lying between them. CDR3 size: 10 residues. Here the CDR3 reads CSGSTTEAFF. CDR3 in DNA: TGCAGCGGGTCTACCACTGAAGCTTTCTTT.

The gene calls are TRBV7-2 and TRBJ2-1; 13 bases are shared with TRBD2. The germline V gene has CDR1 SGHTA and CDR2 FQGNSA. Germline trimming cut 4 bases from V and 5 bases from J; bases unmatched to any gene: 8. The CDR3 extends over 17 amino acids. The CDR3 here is CASSSPTSGRVNNEQFF. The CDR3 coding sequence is TGTGCCAGCAGCTCCCCAACTAGCGGGAGGGTAAACAATGAGCAGTTCTTC.

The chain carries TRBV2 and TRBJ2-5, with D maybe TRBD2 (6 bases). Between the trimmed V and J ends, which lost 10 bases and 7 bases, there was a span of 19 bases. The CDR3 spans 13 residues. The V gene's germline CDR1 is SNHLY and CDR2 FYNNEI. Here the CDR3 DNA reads TGTGCCACCAAAGGGACTTCGGGATGGACCCAGTACTTC. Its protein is CATKGTSGWTQYF.

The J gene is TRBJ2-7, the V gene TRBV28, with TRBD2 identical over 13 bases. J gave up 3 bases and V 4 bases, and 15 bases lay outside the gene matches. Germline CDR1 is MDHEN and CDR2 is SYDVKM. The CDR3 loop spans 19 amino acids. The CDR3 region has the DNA TGTGCCAGCAGTTGGGGAACCGGGACTAGCGGGGCTAACCTCTACGAGCAGTACTTC. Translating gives CASSWGTGTSGANLYEQYF.

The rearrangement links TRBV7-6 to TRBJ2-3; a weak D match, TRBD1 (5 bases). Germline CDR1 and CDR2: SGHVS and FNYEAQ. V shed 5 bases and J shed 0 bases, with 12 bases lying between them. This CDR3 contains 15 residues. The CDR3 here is CASSLRTISTDTQYF. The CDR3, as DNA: TGTGCCAGCAGCCTCAGGACAATTAGCACAGATACGCAGTATTTT.

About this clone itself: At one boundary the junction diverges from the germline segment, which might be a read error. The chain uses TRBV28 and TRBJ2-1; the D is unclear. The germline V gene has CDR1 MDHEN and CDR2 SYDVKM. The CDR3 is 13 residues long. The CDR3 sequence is CASSFGSSNEQFF. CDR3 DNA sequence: TGTGCCAGCAGTTTCGGTTCCTCCAATGAGCAGTTCTTC. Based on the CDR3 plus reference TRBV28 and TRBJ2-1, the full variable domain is DVKVTQSSRYLVKRTGEKVFLECVQDMDHENMFWYRQDPGLGLRLIYFSYDVKMKEKGDIPEGYSVSREKKERFSLILESASTNQTSMYLCASSFGSSNEQFFGPGTRLTVL.

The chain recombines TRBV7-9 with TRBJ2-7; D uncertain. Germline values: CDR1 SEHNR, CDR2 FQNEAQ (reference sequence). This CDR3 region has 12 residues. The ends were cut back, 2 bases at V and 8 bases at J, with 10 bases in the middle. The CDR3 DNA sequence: TGTGCCAGCAGCTTAATGCGTAACCAGCAGTACTTC. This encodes CASSLMRNQQYF. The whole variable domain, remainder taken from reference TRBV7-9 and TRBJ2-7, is DTGVSQNPRHKITKRGQNVTFRCDPISEHNRLYWYRQTLGQGPEFLTYFQNEAQLEKSRLLSDRFSAERPKGSFSTLEIQRTEQGDSAMYLCASSLMRNQQYFGPGTRLTVT.

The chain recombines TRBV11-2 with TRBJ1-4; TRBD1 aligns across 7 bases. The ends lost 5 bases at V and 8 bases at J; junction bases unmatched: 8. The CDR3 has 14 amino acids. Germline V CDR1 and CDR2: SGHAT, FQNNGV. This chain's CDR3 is CASSAGQRREKLFF. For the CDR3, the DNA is TGTGCCAGCAGCGCGGGACAGCGGCGGGAAAAACTGTTTTTT.

The CDR3 sequence is CASSLTQFYYGYTF. In DNA, the CDR3 is TGTGCCAGCAGTTTAACCCAGTTTTACTATGGCTACACCTTC. The chain couples TRBV28 to TRBJ1-2; D call uncertain. V shed 2 bases and J shed 3 bases, with 10 bases lying between them. The length of the CDR3 is 14 residues. Per germline, CDR1 MDHEN and CDR2 SYDVKM.

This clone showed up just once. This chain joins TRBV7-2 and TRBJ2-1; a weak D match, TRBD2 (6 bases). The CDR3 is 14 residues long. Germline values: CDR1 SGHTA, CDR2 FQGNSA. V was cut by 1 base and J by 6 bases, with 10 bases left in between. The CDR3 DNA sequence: TGTGCCAGCAGCTTAGTAGTTAGCGGCAATGAGCAGTTCTTC. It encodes CASSLVVSGNEQFF. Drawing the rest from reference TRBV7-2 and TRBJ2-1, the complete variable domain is GAGVSQSPSNKVTEKGKDVELRCDPISGHTALYWYRQSLGQGLEFLIYFQGNSAPDKSGLPSDRFSAERTGGSVSTLTIQRTQQEDSAVYLCASSLVVSGNEQFFGPGTRLTVL.

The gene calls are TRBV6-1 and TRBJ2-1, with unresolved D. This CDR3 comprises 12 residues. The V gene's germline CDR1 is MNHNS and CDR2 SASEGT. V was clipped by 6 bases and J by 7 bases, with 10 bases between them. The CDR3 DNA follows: TGTGCCAGCAGATGGTCCGGGAATGAGCAGTTCTTC. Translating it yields CASRWSGNEQFF.

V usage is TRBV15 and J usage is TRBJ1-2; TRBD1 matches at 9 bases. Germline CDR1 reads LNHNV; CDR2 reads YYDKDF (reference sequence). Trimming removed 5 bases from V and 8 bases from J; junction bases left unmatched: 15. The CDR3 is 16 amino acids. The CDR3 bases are TGTGCCACCAGCTCCTCCGGGACAGGGCCTCTGGTCGGCTACACCTTC. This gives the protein CATSSSGTGPLVGYTF. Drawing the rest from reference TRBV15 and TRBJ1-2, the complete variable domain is DAMVIQNPRYQVTQFGKPVTLSCSQTLNHNVMYWYQQKSSQAPKLLFHYYDKDFNNEADTPDNFQSRRPNTSFCFLDIRSPGLGDTAMYLCATSSSGTGPLVGYTFGSGTRLTVV.

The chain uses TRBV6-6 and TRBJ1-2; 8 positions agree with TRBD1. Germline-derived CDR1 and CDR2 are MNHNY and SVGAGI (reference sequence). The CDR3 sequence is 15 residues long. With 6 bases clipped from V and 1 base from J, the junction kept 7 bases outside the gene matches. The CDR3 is CASSSAGGYNYGYTF. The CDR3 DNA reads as TGTGCCAGCAGCAGCGCAGGGGGCTATAACTATGGCTACACCTTC.

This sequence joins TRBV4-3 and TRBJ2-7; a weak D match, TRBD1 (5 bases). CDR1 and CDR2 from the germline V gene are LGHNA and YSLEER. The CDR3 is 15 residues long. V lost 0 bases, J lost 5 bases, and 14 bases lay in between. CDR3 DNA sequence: TGCGCCAGCAGCCAAGATGGTCTCAAAGGGGACGAGCAGTACTTC. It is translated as CASSQDGLKGDEQYF.

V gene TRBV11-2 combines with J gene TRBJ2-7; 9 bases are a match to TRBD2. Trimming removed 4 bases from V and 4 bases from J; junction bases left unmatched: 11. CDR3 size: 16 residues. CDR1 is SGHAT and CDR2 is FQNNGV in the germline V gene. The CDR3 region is CASSSSPGLARYEQYF. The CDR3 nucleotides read TGTGCCAGCAGCTCCTCCCCAGGACTAGCGCGTTACGAGCAGTACTTC. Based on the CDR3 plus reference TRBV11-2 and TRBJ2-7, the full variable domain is EAGVAQSPRYKIIEKRQSVAFWCNPISGHATLYWYQQILGQGPKLLIQFQNNGVVDDSQLPKDRFSAERLKGVDSTLKIQPAKLEDSAVYLCASSSSPGLARYEQYFGPGTRLTVT.

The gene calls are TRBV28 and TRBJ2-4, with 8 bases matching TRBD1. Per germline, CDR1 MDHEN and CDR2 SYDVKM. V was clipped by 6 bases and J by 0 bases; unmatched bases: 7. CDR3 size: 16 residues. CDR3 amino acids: CASSPGTGLAKNIQYF. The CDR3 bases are TGTGCCAGCAGCCCTGGGACAGGTCTAGCCAAAAACATTCAGTACTTC.

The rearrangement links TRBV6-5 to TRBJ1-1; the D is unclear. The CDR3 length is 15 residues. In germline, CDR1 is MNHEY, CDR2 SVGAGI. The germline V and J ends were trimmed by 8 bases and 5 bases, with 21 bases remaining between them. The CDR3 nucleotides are TGTGCCAGCTCCCCTAGGAGGGATGGAGGGACTGAAGCTTTCTTT. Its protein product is CASSPRRDGGTEAFF.